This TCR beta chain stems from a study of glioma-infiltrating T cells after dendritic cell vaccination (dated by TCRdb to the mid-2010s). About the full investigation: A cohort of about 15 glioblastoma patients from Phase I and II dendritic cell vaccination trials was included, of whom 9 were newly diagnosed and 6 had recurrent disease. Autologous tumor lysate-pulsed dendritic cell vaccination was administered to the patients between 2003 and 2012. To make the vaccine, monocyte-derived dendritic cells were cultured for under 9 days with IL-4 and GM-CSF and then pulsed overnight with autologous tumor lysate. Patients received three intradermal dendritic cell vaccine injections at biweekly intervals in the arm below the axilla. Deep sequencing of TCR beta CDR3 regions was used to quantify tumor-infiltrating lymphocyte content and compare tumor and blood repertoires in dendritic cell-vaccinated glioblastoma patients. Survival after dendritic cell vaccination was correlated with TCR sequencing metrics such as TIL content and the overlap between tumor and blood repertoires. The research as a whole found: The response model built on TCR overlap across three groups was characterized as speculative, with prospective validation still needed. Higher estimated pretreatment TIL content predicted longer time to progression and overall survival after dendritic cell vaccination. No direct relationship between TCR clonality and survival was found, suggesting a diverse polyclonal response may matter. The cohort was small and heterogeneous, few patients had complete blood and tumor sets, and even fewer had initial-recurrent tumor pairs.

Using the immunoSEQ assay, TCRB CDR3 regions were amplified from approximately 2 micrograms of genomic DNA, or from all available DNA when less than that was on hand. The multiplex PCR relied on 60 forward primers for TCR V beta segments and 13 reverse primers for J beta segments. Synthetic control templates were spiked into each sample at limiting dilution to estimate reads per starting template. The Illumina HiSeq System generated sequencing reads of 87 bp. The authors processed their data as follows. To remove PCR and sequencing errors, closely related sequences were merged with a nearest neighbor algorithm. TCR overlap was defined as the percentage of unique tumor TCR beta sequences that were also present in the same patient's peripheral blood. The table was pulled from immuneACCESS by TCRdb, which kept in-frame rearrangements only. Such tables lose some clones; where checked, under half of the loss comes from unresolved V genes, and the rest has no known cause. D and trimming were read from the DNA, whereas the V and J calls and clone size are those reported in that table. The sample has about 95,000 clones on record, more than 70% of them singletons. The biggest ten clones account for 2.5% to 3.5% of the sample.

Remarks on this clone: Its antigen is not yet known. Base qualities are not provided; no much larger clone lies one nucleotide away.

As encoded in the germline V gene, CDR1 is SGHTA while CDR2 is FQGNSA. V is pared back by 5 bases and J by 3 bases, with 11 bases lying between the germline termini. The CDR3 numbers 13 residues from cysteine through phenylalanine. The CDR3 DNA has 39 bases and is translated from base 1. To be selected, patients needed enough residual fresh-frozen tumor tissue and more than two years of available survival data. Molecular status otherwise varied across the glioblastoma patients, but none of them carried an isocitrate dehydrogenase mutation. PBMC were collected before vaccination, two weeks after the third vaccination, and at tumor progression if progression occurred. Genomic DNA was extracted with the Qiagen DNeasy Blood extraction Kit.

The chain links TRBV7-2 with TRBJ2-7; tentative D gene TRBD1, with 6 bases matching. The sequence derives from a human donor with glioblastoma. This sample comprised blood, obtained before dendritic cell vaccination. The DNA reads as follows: TGTGCCAGCAGCGGGGGACACTACTACGAGCAGTACTTC. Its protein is CASSGGHYYEQYF.